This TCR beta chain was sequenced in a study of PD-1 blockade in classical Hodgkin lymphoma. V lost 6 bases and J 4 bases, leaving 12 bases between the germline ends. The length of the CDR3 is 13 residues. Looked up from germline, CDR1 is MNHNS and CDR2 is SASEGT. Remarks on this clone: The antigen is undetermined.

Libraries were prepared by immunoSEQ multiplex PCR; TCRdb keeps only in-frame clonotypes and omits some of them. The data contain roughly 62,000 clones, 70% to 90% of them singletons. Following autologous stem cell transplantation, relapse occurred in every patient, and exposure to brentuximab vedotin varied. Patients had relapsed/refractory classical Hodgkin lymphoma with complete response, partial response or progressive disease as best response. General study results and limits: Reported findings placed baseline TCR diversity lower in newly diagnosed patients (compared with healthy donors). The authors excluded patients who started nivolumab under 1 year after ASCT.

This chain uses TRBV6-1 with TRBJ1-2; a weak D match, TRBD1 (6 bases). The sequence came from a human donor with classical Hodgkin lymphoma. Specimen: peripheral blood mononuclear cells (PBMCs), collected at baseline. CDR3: CASSEGQGYGYTF. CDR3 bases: TGTGCCAGCAGCGAGGGACAAGGCTATGGCTACACCTTC.